This TCR beta chain was sequenced during a study of CD8 T cell repertoires and HIV-1 epitope variants. In regard to this clone: The antigen remains unidentified.

Generated by immunoSEQ multiplex PCR, the TCRdb table keeps only in-frame clones and is missing some. The sample lists about 7,100 clones, roughly 65% seen once, with under 50% in the top ten. Germline values: CDR1 SGHTA, CDR2 FQGNSA. This CDR3 is 14 amino acids long. Trimming at V came to 5 bases and at J to 19 bases, leaving 14 bases not matched to a gene. The TCR sequence derives from a male donor with HIV. The V call is TRBV7-2, the J call TRBJ2-6; 10 positions match TRBD1. Sequencing was performed on cultured CD8+ T cells derived from PBMCs. In DNA, the CDR3 is TGTGCCAGCAGCCAAGGTCGGCGGACAGGGGGGTTTACTTTC. This sequence encodes CASSQGRRTGGFTF.